Listed here is a single T cell receptor (beta chain). The antigen remains unidentified. The record originates from a study of cytomegalovirus exposure and HLA in healthy donors. Study-level findings and limits: TCR beta V- and J-gene trimming was later associated with a missense DCLRE1C variant. HLA restriction was apparent for most CMV-associated TCR beta chains in a later analysis.

Primers for the PCR totalled 60 Vbeta and 13 Jbeta. Clones were sequenced by immunoSEQ multiplex PCR, and TCRdb holds only the in-frame ones, with some missing. The sample consists of 100,000 to 150,000 clones, approximately 80% of them appearing once. Germline CDR1 reads LNHDA; CDR2 reads SQIVND (reference sequence). The CDR3 is 10 amino acids. V was cut by 8 bases and J by 5 bases, with 6 bases left in between. Everyone who donated was a healthy bone marrow donor. Sequencing was performed on PBMCs. The V gene is TRBV19, the J gene TRBJ1-2; D is unclear. The receptor comes from a girl aged 2-10 years in good health and CMV-seronegative. CDR3 region: CASWSYGYTF. The DNA for the CDR3 is TGTGCCAGTTGGAGTTATGGCTACACCTTC.